This TCR beta chain stems from a study of cytomegalovirus exposure and HLA in healthy donors. Looking at the study overall: Membership in the Caucasian-associated ancestry cluster was found for about 80% of 300 to 500 genotyped donors. Whole-study results and caveats: A few V segments could not be told apart, such as TRBV6-2 and TRBV6-3, and were left out. Relative to equally common others, HLA-associated TCR beta chains showed greater clonal expansion in a later analysis.

Remarks on this clone: Its antigen is unidentified.

The germline CDR1 and CDR2 sequences are SGHTS and YDEGEE. The CDR3 sequence is 18 residues long. Trimming took 2 bases from V and 3 from J; bases not matched to a gene: 9. The PCR had 60 Vbeta and 13 Jbeta primers. Original methodology: An analysis that came later counted 70 million to 100 million unique TCR beta chains, around 10 million shared. This table comes from immunoSEQ multiplex PCR, and its TCRdb copy is limited to in-frame clones, with some not included. V and J calls and clone size are copied from that table; D and trimming were computed from the DNA. The sample has around 130,000 clones; roughly 79% are singletons.

Sequencing input: PBMCs. The TCR originated in a woman between 18 and 29 years old in good health and CMV-seronegative. The rearrangement links TRBV5-8 to TRBJ2-3, with 13 bases fitting TRBD2. Here the CDR3 reads CASSFTGTSGMRTDTQYF. DNA of the CDR3: TGTGCCAGCAGCTTCACCGGGACTAGCGGGATGAGGACAGATACGCAGTATTTT.